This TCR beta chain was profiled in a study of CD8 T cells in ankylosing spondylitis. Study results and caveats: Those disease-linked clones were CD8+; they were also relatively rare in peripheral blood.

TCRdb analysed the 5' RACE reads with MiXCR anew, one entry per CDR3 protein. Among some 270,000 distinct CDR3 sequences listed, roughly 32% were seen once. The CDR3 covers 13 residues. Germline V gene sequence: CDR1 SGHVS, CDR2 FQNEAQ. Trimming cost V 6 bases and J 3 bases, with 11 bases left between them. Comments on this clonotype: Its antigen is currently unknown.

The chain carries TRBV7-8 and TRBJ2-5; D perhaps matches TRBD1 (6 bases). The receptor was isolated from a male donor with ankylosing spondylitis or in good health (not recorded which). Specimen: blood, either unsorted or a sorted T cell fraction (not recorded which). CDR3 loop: CASRKQGKETQYF. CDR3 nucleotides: TGTGCCAGCAGAAAACAGGGTAAAGAGACCCAGTACTTC.